Below, 2 T cell receptor beta chains from the same sample are listed, as sequenced in a study of Tregs in tolerant kidney transplant recipients. Some clones are missing from TCRdb's copy, which holds only in-frame ones; the method was immunoSEQ multiplex PCR. The data show approximately 81,000 clones, about 91% seen once. The nonmyeloablative bone marrow transplants came from related graft donors, with transient mixed chimerism. The source material was CD4+ T cells from blood (PBMCs), sampled 24 months after the transplant. The receptors shown here come from a human patient who received a combined kidney and bone marrow transplant. Some of the T cells may derive from the graft donor.

This clone was observed a few times. This chain joins TRBV19 and TRBJ1-1; 7 bases fit TRBD1. Per the germline V gene, CDR1 is LNHDA and CDR2 is SQIVND (reference sequence). The junction had 7 bases not matched to a gene; V was cut back by 3 bases and J by 6 bases. This CDR3 has 14 amino acids. The CDR3 spells CASSMPGGFAEAFF. CDR3 DNA: TGTGCCAGTAGTATGCCAGGGGGGTTCGCTGAAGCTTTCTTT.

This rearrangement joins TRBV25-1 to TRBJ1-4, with D perhaps matching TRBD1 (5 bases). The CDR3 runs 15 residues. The V gene lost 1 base and the J gene lost 2 bases, with 8 bases spanning the gap. From germline, CDR1 is MGHDK and CDR2 SYGVNS. The CDR3 coding sequence is TGTGCCAGCAGTGAATGGGGGGTTACTAATGAAAAACTGTTTTTT. This translates into CASSEWGVTNEKLFF.